This entry lists 10 T cell receptor beta chains sequenced from one sample in a study of blood T cell repertoires in COVID-19. The table came from immunoSEQ multiplex PCR; TCRdb's copy has only in-frame clones and leaves some out. The sample includes 200,000 to 300,000 clones, around 85% of them seen just once. Sequenced: peripheral blood. The receptors shown here come from a woman aged 55-70 years with active or convalescent COVID-19.

V is TRBV29-1 and J is TRBJ2-7; tentative D call: TRBD1 (5 bases). V lost 7 bases to trimming and J lost 0 bases, with 7 bases between them. The CDR3 is made up of 11 amino acids. From germline, CDR1 is SQVTM and CDR2 ANQGSEA. The CDR3 DNA sequence: TGCAGCGCGACAGTCTCCTACGAGCAGTACTTC. It yields the protein CSATVSYEQYF.

The V and J genes are TRBV24-1 and TRBJ2-7, with TRBD1 identical over 10 bases. The J segment lost 0 bases and the V segment lost 5 bases, leaving 3 bases of the junction unmatched. The length of the CDR3 is 15 residues. Germline loops: CDR1 KGHDR, CDR2 SFDVKD. CDR3 DNA: TGTGCCACCAGTGTGGACAGGGGGACCTCCTACGAGCAGTACGTC. Protein: CATSVDRGTSYEQYV.

Written as DNA, the CDR3 is TGTGCCACTAATGAGGGTTTCAATCAGCCCCAGCATTTT. It encodes CATNEGFNQPQHF. The chain carries TRBV19 and TRBJ1-5; D gene unclear. The CDR3 covers 13 residues. V lost 10 bases to trimming and J lost 3 bases, with 13 bases between them. Germline values: CDR1 LNHDA, CDR2 SQIVND (reference sequence).

This chain uses TRBV3-1 (or the pseudogene TRBV3-2) with TRBJ1-5, with TRBD1 identical over 7 bases. CDR3 length: 15 amino acids. Unmatched junction bases numbered 7, after V lost 1 base and J lost 7 bases. Germline lookup yields CDR1 LGHDT and CDR2 YNNKEL (reference sequence). CDR3 bases: TGTGCCAGCAGCCAAGCGGACAGGCCGAACCAGCCCCAGCATTTT. Translating gives CASSQADRPNQPQHF.

J is TRBJ2-6 and V is TRBV19; 9 positions match TRBD2. The trim removed 4 bases at V and 2 bases at J, leaving 12 bases unmatched. The CDR3 length is 19 residues. The germline V gene encodes CDR1 LNHDA and CDR2 SQIVND (reference sequence). The CDR3 is CASSRRTLRGGPGANVLTF. The CDR3 nucleotides are TGTGCCAGTAGTAGACGGACTTTGCGGGGGGGCCCTGGGGCCAACGTCCTGACTTTC.

J is TRBJ2-1 and V is TRBV6-5; D perhaps matches TRBD1 (6 bases). Germline loops: CDR1 MNHEY, CDR2 SVGAGI. This CDR3 is built from 15 residues. The V and J ends lost 6 bases and 4 bases respectively, with 16 bases between them. In DNA form, the CDR3 reads TGTGCCAGCAGGTTACAACAGGGTGTTTACAATGAGCAGTTCTTC. This translates into CASRLQQGVYNEQFF.

The chain couples TRBV6-1 to TRBJ2-1, with TRBD2 identical over 8 bases. Losses at the gene ends were 3 bases for V and 8 bases for J; bases not matched to a gene: 12. This CDR3 has 16 amino acids. The germline CDR1 and CDR2 sequences are MNHNS and SASEGT. The CDR3 here is CASSEGLAGLGDEQFF. DNA for the CDR3: TGTGCCAGCAGTGAGGGGCTAGCGGGCCTTGGGGATGAGCAGTTCTTC.

The gene calls are TRBV19 and TRBJ2-3; perhaps TRBD1 as D (6 bases). Germline V CDR1 and CDR2: LNHDA, SQIVND (reference sequence). The CDR3 has 16 amino acids. V dropped 5 bases and J dropped 2 bases, with 17 bases sitting between them. The CDR3, as DNA: TGTGCCAGTAGTGGCCCCACAGGGTCCGTCACAGATACGCAGTATTTT. Translating it yields CASSGPTGSVTDTQYF. Drawing the rest from reference TRBV19 and TRBJ2-3, the complete variable domain is DGGITQSPKYLFRKEGQNVTLSCEQNLNHDAMYWYRQDPGQGLRLIYYSQIVNDFQKGDIAEGYSVSREKKESFPLTVTSAQKNPTAFYLCASSGPTGSVTDTQYFGPGTRLTVL.

This sequence joins TRBV9 and TRBJ1-5, with D unclear. V was shortened by 0 bases and J by 3 bases, with 7 bases between the two germline ends. CDR3 length equals 14 residues. CDR1 is SGDLS and CDR2 is YYNGEE in the germline V gene. The CDR3 loop reads CASSVGLVNQPQHF. CDR3 nucleotide sequence: TGTGCCAGCAGCGTAGGACTGGTCAATCAGCCCCAGCATTTT.

The chain links TRBV27 to TRBJ2-3; 10 bases are shared with TRBD2. Per germline, CDR1 MNHEY and CDR2 SMNVEV (reference sequence). The ends lost 4 bases at V and 6 bases at J; junction bases unmatched: 4. CDR3 length equals 14 residues. The DNA for the CDR3 is TGTGCCAGCAGTTCCAGCGGGAGGGCGGATACGCAGTATTTT. Translation: CASSSSGRADTQYF.